This T cell receptor (beta chain) is from a study of graft-versus-host responses after intestinal transplantation. Study results and caveats: Recipient bone marrow held GvH clones, some seen earlier in ileum or blood.

TCRdb keeps only in-frame clones here, not all; method: immunoSEQ multiplex PCR. The sample carries more than 95,000 clones, 90% recorded once. This clone occurred a few times. The antigen remains unidentified. V trimming: 7 bases; J trimming: 8 bases; junction bases outside the gene matches: 10. This CDR3 is built from 14 residues. Per the germline V gene, CDR1 is WSHSY and CDR2 is SAAADI. The TCR comes from a human donor who received an intestinal transplant. The specimen comprised unstimulated CD4+ T cells sorted from spleen or lymph node cells, sampled before intestinal transplant. The J gene is TRBJ2-1, the V gene TRBV10-2, with 8 nucleotides matching TRBD1. This CDR3 reads CASKGQGAPHEQFF. CDR3 bases: TGCGCCAGCAAGGGCCAGGGGGCGCCCCATGAGCAGTTCTTC.